These 30 T cell receptor beta chains were all obtained from the same sample, sequenced in a study of molecular identifiers for immune sequencing clone quantification. TCRdb reprocessed the PCR reads with MiXCR, giving one entry per CDR3 protein. This table holds about 510,000 distinct CDR3 sequences, roughly 24% found once. Sequencing was performed on naive CD8+ T cells from blood, with Jurkat cell RNA spiked in. Noted subset: FACS-sorted CD8+CD4-CCR7+CD45RA+ naive T cells. Receptor source: a human donor in good health. Some libraries in this study had Jurkat cell RNA spiked in.

The table lists this clonotype with a few counts. The chain carries TRBV3-1 and TRBJ2-1, with D possibly TRBD2 on 5 matching bases. V dropped 1 base and J dropped 7 bases, with 14 bases sitting between them. The germline V gene encodes CDR1 LGHDT and CDR2 YNNKEL (reference sequence). This CDR3 contains 15 residues. This CDR3 reads CASSQVSSSRNEQFF. In DNA form, the CDR3 reads TGTGCCAGCAGCCAAGTATCCTCTAGCAGGAATGAGCAGTTCTTC.

This clonotype has a handful of counts. This chain connects TRBV9 to TRBJ2-3, with D perhaps matching TRBD2 (6 bases). Germline values: CDR1 SGDLS, CDR2 YYNGEE. V was clipped by 0 bases and J by 4 bases, with 9 bases between them. The CDR3 contains 14 residues. This CDR3 is CASSVAGVADTQYF. In nucleotides, the CDR3 is TGTGCCAGCAGCGTAGCGGGAGTTGCAGATACGCAGTATTTT.

This clonotype has at least ten counts. The CDR3 DNA follows: TGTGCCACCAGCAGAGATCTCGCTCCAAGACAGGGGTTGGATACGCAGTATTTT. Protein: CATSRDLAPRQGLDTQYF. The V and J genes are TRBV15 and TRBJ2-3; 8 nucleotides align to TRBD1. CDR1 is LNHNV and CDR2 is YYDKDF in the germline V gene (reference sequence). V was clipped by 0 bases and J by 6 bases; unmatched bases: 14. CDR3 length: 18 amino acids.

The sample holds a few counts of this clonotype. The rearrangement links TRBV30 to TRBJ2-1, with 7 bases matching TRBD2. Germline V gene data show CDR1 as GTSNPN and CDR2 as SVGIG (reference sequence). This CDR3 has 15 amino acids. With 0 bases clipped from V and 9 bases from J, the junction kept 11 bases outside the gene matches. CDR3 region: CAWSVGLDPLSEQFF. The CDR3 DNA sequence: TGTGCCTGGAGTGTTGGACTAGACCCCCTGTCTGAGCAGTTCTTC.

This clonotype was detected ten times or more. V is TRBV9 and J is TRBJ1-1; D ambiguous. The germline V gene encodes CDR1 SGDLS and CDR2 YYNGEE. The germline V and J ends were trimmed by 0 bases and 3 bases, with 12 bases remaining between them. The CDR3 covers 15 residues. Here the CDR3 DNA reads TGTGCCAGCAGCGTAGAAATGGGCCTGGACACTGAAGCTTTCTTT. Amino acid sequence: CASSVEMGLDTEAFF. Based on the CDR3 plus reference TRBV9 and TRBJ1-1, the full variable domain is DSGVTQTPKHLITATGQRVTLRCSPRSGDLSVYWYQQSLDQGLQFLIQYYNGEERAKGNILERFSAQQFPDLHSELNLSSLELGDSALYFCASSVEMGLDTEAFFGQGTRLTVV.

The chain has TRBV30 and TRBJ2-7, with 12 bases identical to TRBD2. The germline V gene has CDR1 GTSNPN and CDR2 SVGIG (reference sequence). The CDR3 extends over 15 amino acids. The V segment lost 0 bases and the J segment 7 bases; nucleotides outside the gene matches: 7. CDR3 loop: CAWSVTSGGFAEQYF. The DNA of the CDR3 is TGTGCCTGGAGTGTAACTAGCGGGGGGTTCGCTGAGCAGTACTTC.

A note on this clonotype: A much larger clone lies a single base off, so this may be a read error. The chain is built from TRBV20-1 and TRBJ1-1; 8 positions agree with TRBD1. The CDR3 has 14 amino acids. The V and J ends lost 5 bases and 6 bases, in that order; junction bases with no gene match: 11. Germline V lookup: CDR1 DFQATT, CDR2 SNEGSKA (reference sequence). The CDR3 nucleotides read TGCAGTGCTGGGGGGAGGACAGGGCGCGCTGAAGCTTTCTTT. Protein: CSAGGRTGRAEAFF.

This clonotype turned up a few times. The rearrangement links TRBV3-1 to TRBJ2-5, with 8 bases identical to TRBD1. The CDR3 runs to 15 residues. V lost 6 bases to trimming and J lost 4 bases; unmatched junction nucleotides: 10. Germline CDR1 LGHDT, CDR2 YNNKEL (reference sequence). The CDR3: CASSIQGGSRETQYF. CDR3 in DNA: TGTGCCAGCAGTATACAGGGGGGCAGTAGAGAGACCCAGTACTTC.

V gene TRBV18 combines with J gene TRBJ1-2, with 9 bases that match TRBD1. Germline V gene lookup returns CDR1 KGHSH and CDR2 LQKENI. The CDR3 covers 17 residues. V trimming: 3 bases; J trimming: 3 bases; junction bases outside the gene matches: 11. The CDR3 spells CASSPAGQGSPHYGYTF. CDR3 sequence (DNA): TGTGCCAGCTCACCCGCGGGACAGGGCTCCCCACACTATGGCTACACCTTC.

To note about this clonotype: This may arise from a read error, as a much more abundant clone is one base away. The chain recombines TRBV7-9 with TRBJ2-5; no firm D call. The CDR3 runs 13 residues. The germline gives CDR1 SEHNR, CDR2 FQNEAQ (reference sequence). V was cut by 2 bases and J by 1 base, with 5 bases left in between. The CDR3 sequence is CASSLCAQETQYF. In DNA, the CDR3 is TGTGCCAGCAGCTTATGCGCCCAAGAGACCCAGTACTTC.

This clonotype occurred many times. CDR3 sequence reads: CSYTGTDTQYF. The CDR3, as DNA: TGCAGTTACACGGGAACAGATACGCAGTATTTT. The chain recombines TRBV20-1 with TRBJ2-3; D may be TRBD2 (5 bases). With 8 bases removed from V and 3 bases from J, the gap between germline ends came to 9 bases. CDR3 size: 11 residues. Germline V gene lookup returns CDR1 DFQATT and CDR2 SNEGSKA (reference sequence).

Note on this clonotype: Its ends do not fully match the called genes, so a read error is possible. The chain uses TRBV2 and TRBJ2-1; 10 bases are shared with TRBD2. CDR1 is SNHLY, CDR2 FYNNEI, per germline. This CDR3 has 16 residues. The CDR3 coding sequence is TGTGCCGGCAGTGAAAGGACTAGCGGACCCTACAATGAGCAGTTCTTC. The encoded protein is CAGSERTSGPYNEQFF. Looking up the rest from reference TRBV2 and TRBJ2-1 gives the full variable domain: EPEVTQTPSHQVTQMGQEVILRCVPISNHLYFYWYRQILGQKVEFLVSFYNNEISEKSEIFDDQFSVERPDGSNFTLKIRSTKLEDSAMYFCAGSERTSGPYNEQFFGPGTRLTVL.

This clonotype has ten or more counts. This rearrangement joins TRBV5-1 to TRBJ2-3; 12 bases agree with TRBD2. Germline CDR1 reads SGHRS; CDR2 reads YFSETQ. After removal of 2 bases from V and 6 bases from J, the junction contained 10 bases not matched to a gene. The CDR3 is 17 amino acids. Here the CDR3 DNA reads TGCGCCAGCAGCTTACGGACTAGCGGGATGACAGAGGATACGCAGTATTTT. Translating gives CASSLRTSGMTEDTQYF.

This clonotype was counted ten times or more. The chain employs TRBV2 and TRBJ2-2; unclear D gene. This CDR3 has 14 amino acids. V gave up 7 bases and J gave up 0 bases, with 9 bases separating them. CDR1 and CDR2 from the germline V gene are SNHLY and FYNNEI. This CDR3 reads CASTGSPNTGELFF. In nucleotides, the CDR3 is TGTGCCAGCACAGGTAGTCCGAACACCGGGGAGCTGTTTTTT. The full variable domain, with the rest looked up from reference TRBV2 and TRBJ2-2, is EPEVTQTPSHQVTQMGQEVILRCVPISNHLYFYWYRQILGQKVEFLVSFYNNEISEKSEIFDDQFSVERPDGSNFTLKIRSTKLEDSAMYFCASTGSPNTGELFFGEGSRLTVL.

The V call is TRBV20-1, the J call TRBJ1-1, with D maybe TRBD1 (6 bases). CDR1 DFQATT and CDR2 SNEGSKA come from the germline V gene (reference sequence). The CDR3 loop spans 13 amino acids. V was cut by 5 bases and J by 3 bases, with 13 bases left in between. This chain's CDR3 is CSAFYREYTEAFF. The CDR3, as DNA: TGCAGTGCTTTTTACAGGGAGTACACTGAAGCTTTCTTT.

This chain uses TRBV6-2 or TRBV6-3 with TRBJ2-3; 7 bases agree with TRBD2. In germline, CDR1 is MNHEY, CDR2 SVGEGT. There are 13 residues in the CDR3. V was clipped by 2 bases and J by 5 bases; unmatched bases: 1. The CDR3 protein is CASSYPGGDTQYF. For the CDR3, the DNA is TGTGCCAGCAGTTACCCGGGAGGAGATACGCAGTATTTT.

This clonotype has ten or more counts. The rearrangement joins TRBV4-3 to TRBJ1-1, with 7 bases matching TRBD1. The germline gives CDR1 LGHNA, CDR2 YSLEER. CDR3 size: 15 residues. Trimming cost V 0 bases and J 7 bases; bases outside gene matches: 8. The CDR3 region is CASSQDFTGDLEAFF. The CDR3, as DNA: TGCGCCAGCAGCCAAGATTTCACAGGGGATCTTGAAGCTTTCTTT.

A remark on this clonotype: A junction boundary mismatches the germline segment, possibly from a read error. The CDR3 nucleotides are TGTGCCAGCACTAACCCGGTATTTGGGAACACTGAAGCCTTCTTT. It translates to CASTNPVFGNTEAFF. The V gene is TRBV12-3 or TRBV12-4, the J gene TRBJ1-1; D gene unclear. The CDR3 totals 15 residues.

The genes are TRBV20-1 and TRBJ2-3; 10 bases are shared with TRBD2. V lost 5 bases, J lost 2 bases, and 13 bases stayed unmatched. This CDR3 contains 17 residues. CDR1 and CDR2 (germline): DFQATT, SNEGSKA (reference sequence). The CDR3, as DNA: TGCAGTGCTCCCGTAGGAGCGGGGGGGCCGGTCACAGATACGCAGTATTTT. Translating it yields CSAPVGAGGPVTDTQYF.

This chain joins TRBV10-1 and TRBJ1-5; the match to TRBD1 covers 9 bases. The V gene's germline CDR1 is WNHNN and CDR2 SYGVQD (reference sequence). V was pared by 2 bases and J by 1 base, with 6 bases of the junction left unmatched. The CDR3 covers 17 residues. The CDR3 DNA is TGCGCCAGCAGTGAGAACAGGGGGCGCGCAAGCAATCAGCCCCAGCATTTT. Its protein product is CASSENRGRASNQPQHF.

This chain connects TRBV6-6 to TRBJ2-3; no clear D gene. The CDR3 runs 17 residues. Deletions cut 2 bases from V and 0 bases from J, with 15 bases between. Germline lookup yields CDR1 MNHNY and CDR2 SVGAGI (reference sequence). The CDR3 sequence: CASSYEGGSISTDTQYF. Written as DNA, the CDR3 is TGTGCCAGCAGTTACGAAGGCGGATCGATTAGCACAGATACGCAGTATTTT.

This clonotype was counted a few times. The chain has TRBV4-2 and TRBJ1-6, with D possibly matching TRBD1 (6 bases). The CDR3 runs 16 residues. Trimming removed 1 base at V and 10 bases at J, with 17 bases between. Per the germline V gene, CDR1 is LGHNA and CDR2 is YNFKEQ. The CDR3 is CASSQVGDRTNSPLHF. The CDR3, as DNA: TGTGCCAGCAGCCAAGTGGGCGACAGGACTAACTCACCCCTCCACTTT.

This clonotype appeared many times. A read error may account for a junction end that differs from germline. The V call is TRBV7-3, the J call TRBJ2-1, with D unresolved. CDR3 size: 15 residues. Looked up from germline, CDR1 is SGHTA and CDR2 is FQGTGA. The CDR3 DNA follows: TGCGCCAGCAGCCCCGGACCCAGCTCCTACAATGAGCAGTTCTTC. It is translated as CASSPGPSSYNEQFF.

The chain is built from TRBV7-9 and TRBJ2-7; 9 bases are shared with TRBD2. The length of the CDR3 is 16 residues. Germline CDR1 reads SEHNR; CDR2 reads FQNEAQ (reference sequence). Losses at the gene ends were 1 base for V and 6 bases for J; bases not matched to a gene: 10. In DNA, the CDR3 is TGTGCCAGCAGCTTAGATTTAGCGGGAGTGGGGGCCGAGCAGTACTTC. This encodes CASSLDLAGVGAEQYF.

The sample holds a few counts of this clonotype. The CDR3 coding sequence is TGTGCCAGCAGTCTATACCCACACAACACTGAAGCTTTCTTT. Translating gives CASSLYPHNTEAFF. The rearrangement uses TRBV6-5 and TRBJ1-1; no firm D call. CDR1 MNHEY and CDR2 SVGAGI come from the germline V gene. Trimming stripped 5 bases from V and 2 bases from J, with 12 bases between. CDR3 size: 14 residues.

The chain uses TRBV9 and TRBJ2-5, with 16 positions matching TRBD2. V gave up 4 bases and J gave up 3 bases; unmatched junction bases: 12. Germline V CDR1 and CDR2: SGDLS, YYNGEE. The CDR3 sequence is 19 residues long. The CDR3 DNA reads as TGTGCCAGCAGCTCGGGACTAGCGGGGGGGCCGCCCGAAGAAGAGACCCAGTACTTC. Its translation: CASSSGLAGGPPEEETQYF.

The V gene is TRBV20-1, the J gene TRBJ1-1, with TRBD1 identical over 9 bases. The CDR3 has 17 amino acids. Germline V lookup: CDR1 DFQATT, CDR2 SNEGSKA (reference sequence). The J segment lost 0 bases and the V segment lost 6 bases, leaving 14 bases of the junction unmatched. Here the CDR3 reads CSAPAQPGQGVNTEAFF. The DNA for the CDR3 is TGCAGTGCCCCCGCCCAACCGGGACAGGGAGTGAACACTGAAGCTTTCTTT.

This clonotype was seen only once. One end of the junction fails to match germline, which may point to a read error. The chain joins TRBV15 to TRBJ2-1, with 12 nucleotides matching TRBD2. The germline V gene encodes CDR1 LNHNV and CDR2 YYDKDF (reference sequence). This CDR3 region has 15 residues. In nucleotides, the CDR3 is TGTGCCACCGGCAGCGGGACTAGCGGGTACAATGAGCAGTTCTTC. It codes for CATGSGTSGYNEQFF.

In its sample, this clonotype was seen many times. The genes are TRBV25-1 and TRBJ2-3; no firm D call. The V end was cut by 0 bases, the J end by 3 bases, with 4 bases between. The CDR3 runs 13 residues. CDR1 MGHDK and CDR2 SYGVNS come from the germline V gene. The CDR3 spells CASSEYATDTQYF. CDR3 nucleotide sequence: TGTGCCAGCAGTGAATACGCGACAGATACGCAGTATTTT.

As regards this clonotype: A much larger clone is a single base away; this may be a read error. This chain connects TRBV13 to TRBJ2-7; 10 bases are shared with TRBD2. There are 14 residues in the CDR3. CDR1 and CDR2 (germline): PRHDT, FYEKMQ (reference sequence). Here the CDR3 DNA reads TGTGCCTGCAGCCTGGGACTAGCGAAGCACGAGCAGTACTTC. Translating gives CACSLGLAKHEQYF.